Shown below are 10 T cell receptor beta chains from a single sample sequenced in a study of post-analysis software for immune sequencing data. Whole-study results and caveats: Comparison of patients with controls showed a handful of TRBV segments more frequent in patients, TRBV5-6, TRBV5-1 and TRBV20-1 among them.

Sequencing libraries made from TCR beta cDNA carried unique molecular identifiers. TCRdb reprocessed the PCR reads with MiXCR, giving one entry per CDR3 protein. The table shows roughly 700,000 distinct CDR3 sequences, with 25% to 30% occurring only once. Antigens of these TCRs are unknown. Material: blood. The receptors shown here come from a girl aged 10 to 17 with multiple sclerosis.

This sequence joins TRBV6-2 or TRBV6-3 and TRBJ2-2; maybe TRBD2 (5 bases). V was shortened by 5 bases and J by 6 bases, with 13 bases between the two germline ends. Germline V gene data show CDR1 as MNHEY and CDR2 as SVGEGT. CDR3 length equals 14 residues. The chain's CDR3 is CASSALAGAGELFF. CDR3 coding DNA: TGTGCCAGCAGTGCCCTCGCCGGGGCCGGGGAGCTGTTTTTT.

This clonotype showed up just a few times. This chain connects TRBV6-1 to TRBJ2-7; 8 positions agree with TRBD1. Germline V CDR1 and CDR2: MNHNS, SASEGT. This CDR3 comprises 14 residues. The V segment lost 7 bases and the J segment 2 bases; nucleotides outside the gene matches: 7. CDR3 DNA sequence: TGTGCCAGCACCCGGGACAGGCAAACCTACGAGCAGTACTTC. Encoded protein: CASTRDRQTYEQYF.

The chain has TRBV14 and TRBJ2-1, with 10 bases that match TRBD2. Losses at the gene ends were 4 bases for V and 4 bases for J; bases not matched to a gene: 10. CDR3 length equals 17 residues. Germline-derived CDR1 and CDR2 are SGHDN and FVKESK. CDR3 in amino acids: CASSPRLAGVGYNEQFF. CDR3 DNA: TGTGCCAGCAGCCCCCGGCTAGCGGGAGTGGGTTACAATGAGCAGTTCTTC.

This chain links TRBV7-2 with TRBJ2-1; no clear D gene. Trimming pared 3 bases from V and 5 bases from J, leaving 11 bases between. Looked up from germline, CDR1 is SGHTA and CDR2 is FQGNSA. The CDR3 extends over 14 amino acids. The CDR3 DNA reads as TGTGCCAGCAGCTTGGTAGGGTACCACAATGAGCAGTTCTTC. Amino acids: CASSLVGYHNEQFF.

On this clonotype: One junction end disagrees with the germline gene, perhaps due to a read error. The rearrangement uses TRBV10-3 and TRBJ2-5, with 7 nucleotides matching TRBD1. The DNA end favors TRBJ2-7, so the J call may be wrong. The CDR3 covers 15 residues. Germline V lookup: CDR1 ENHRY, CDR2 SYGVKD. The CDR3 sequence: CVISESLGQASEQYF. CDR3 nucleotide sequence: TGTGTCATCAGTGAGTCGTTAGGACAGGCCTCCGAGCAGTACTTC.

A word on this clonotype: The CDR3 ends on some other residue instead of the conserved phenylalanine or tryptophan, so this is likely a read error. The CDR3 bases are TGTGCCAGCAGTCCCGAAGGGGCTGGGGCCAACGTCCTGACTTGC. This encodes CASSPEGAGANVLTC. V and J are TRBV6-5 and TRBJ2-6, with D perhaps matching TRBD1 (5 bases). The CDR3 length is 15 residues. V lost 5 bases and J 2 bases, leaving 10 bases between the germline ends. Germline V gene data show CDR1 as MNHEY and CDR2 as SVGAGI.

This chain connects TRBV20-1 to TRBJ2-3, with 9 bases matching TRBD2. Germline trimming cut 3 bases from V and 4 bases from J; bases unmatched to any gene: 11. This CDR3 spans 16 amino acids. From germline, CDR1 is DFQATT and CDR2 SNEGSKA (reference sequence). The CDR3 nucleotides are TGCAGTGCTAGCCTAGCGGGGTTGGTCAAGTCAGATACGCAGTATTTT. Its translation is CSASLAGLVKSDTQYF.

This rearrangement joins TRBV9 to TRBJ2-4; D is uncertain. The CDR3 loop spans 15 amino acids. Germline V gives CDR1 SGDLS, CDR2 YYNGEE. The ends were cut back, 0 bases at V and 0 bases at J, with 7 bases in the middle. The CDR3 DNA is TGTGCCAGCAGCGTAGAAGTAGGAGCCAAAAACATTCAGTACTTC. Amino acids: CASSVEVGAKNIQYF.

There are many counts of this clonotype. This sequence joins TRBV29-1 and TRBJ2-7; D is undetermined. Trimming shortened V by 4 bases and J by 6 bases, and 10 bases separated the two germline ends. Germline CDR1 and CDR2: SQVTM and ANQGSEA. CDR3 length: 11 amino acids. Here the CDR3 reads CSVAASGEQYF. DNA for the CDR3: TGCAGCGTTGCCGCATCGGGCGAGCAGTACTTC.

The chain carries TRBV4-2 and TRBJ1-5, with D uncertain. The germline CDR1 and CDR2 sequences are LGHNA and YNFKEQ. The CDR3 covers 16 residues. Trimming shortened V by 0 bases and J by 6 bases, and 15 bases separated the two germline ends. CDR3 DNA sequence: TGTGCCAGCAGCCAAGAAAAGTTTGCGTCGCTTCAGCCCCAGCATTTT. Its protein is CASSQEKFASLQPQHF.